This TCR beta chain was observed in a study of T cell responses to AZD1222 COVID-19 vaccine. The study's findings and limits: Only a handful of people who got AZD1222 tested seropositive at baseline.

Generated by immunoSEQ multiplex PCR, the TCRdb table keeps only in-frame clones and is missing some. The sample yields about 160,000 clones, 92% seen once. Second-dose timings of about 4 or about 12 weeks were pooled. Trimming removed 5 bases from V and 5 bases from J, with 16 bases in between. The CDR3 consists of 14 residues. Looked up from germline, CDR1 is MDHEN and CDR2 is SYDVKM. Comments on this clone: Its antigen is currently unknown.

Sequences were derived from peripheral blood, sampled 28 days after the second AZD1222 dose. The chain links TRBV28 to TRBJ2-7, with D uncertain. The sequence derives from an adult who received the AZD1222 COVID-19 vaccine. CDR3 region: CASSDPQIPDEQYF. The CDR3 DNA is TGTGCCAGCAGTGACCCCCAGATCCCGGACGAGCAGTACTTC.